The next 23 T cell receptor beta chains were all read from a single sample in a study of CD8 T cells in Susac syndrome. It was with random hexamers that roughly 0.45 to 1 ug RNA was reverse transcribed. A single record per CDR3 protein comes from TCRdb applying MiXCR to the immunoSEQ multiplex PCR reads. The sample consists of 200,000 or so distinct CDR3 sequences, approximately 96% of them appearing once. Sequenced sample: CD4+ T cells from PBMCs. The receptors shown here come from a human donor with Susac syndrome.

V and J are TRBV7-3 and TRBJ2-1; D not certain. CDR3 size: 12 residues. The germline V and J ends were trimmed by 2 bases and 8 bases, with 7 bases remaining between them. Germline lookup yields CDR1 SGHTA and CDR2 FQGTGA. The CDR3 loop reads CASSLVGHEQFF. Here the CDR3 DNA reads TGTGCCAGCAGCTTAGTAGGCCATGAGCAGTTCTTC.

The CDR3 here is CASSLRAYLYNEQFF. CDR3 nucleotide sequence: TGTGCCAGCAGTTTGCGGGCTTATCTCTACAATGAGCAGTTCTTC. The V and J genes are TRBV13 and TRBJ2-1, with D possibly being TRBD2 (5 bases). This CDR3 comprises 15 residues. V was clipped by 6 bases and J by 3 bases, with 15 bases between them. Germline lookup yields CDR1 PRHDT and CDR2 FYEKMQ (reference sequence).

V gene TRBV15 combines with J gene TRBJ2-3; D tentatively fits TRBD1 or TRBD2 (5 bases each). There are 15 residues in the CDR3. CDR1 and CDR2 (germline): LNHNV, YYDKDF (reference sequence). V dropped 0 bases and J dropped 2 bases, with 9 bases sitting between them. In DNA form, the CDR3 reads TGTGCCACCAGCAGAGAGGGACGACACACAGATACGCAGTATTTT. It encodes CATSREGRHTDTQYF.

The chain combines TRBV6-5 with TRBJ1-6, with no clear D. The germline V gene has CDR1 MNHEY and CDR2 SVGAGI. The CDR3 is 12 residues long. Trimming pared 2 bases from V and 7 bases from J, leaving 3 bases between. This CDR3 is CASSYRNSPLHF. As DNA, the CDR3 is TGTGCCAGCAGTTACCGAAATTCACCCCTCCACTTT.

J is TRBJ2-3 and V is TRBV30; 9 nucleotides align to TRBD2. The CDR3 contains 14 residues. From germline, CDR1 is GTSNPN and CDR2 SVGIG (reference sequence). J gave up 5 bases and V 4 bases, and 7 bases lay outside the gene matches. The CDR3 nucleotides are TGTGCCTGGATTCCAGCGGGGGGAATAGATACGCAGTATTTT. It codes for CAWIPAGGIDTQYF.

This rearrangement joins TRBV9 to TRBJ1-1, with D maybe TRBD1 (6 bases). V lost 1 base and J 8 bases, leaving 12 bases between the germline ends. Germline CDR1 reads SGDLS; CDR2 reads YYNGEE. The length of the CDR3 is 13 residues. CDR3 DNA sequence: TGTGCCAGCAGCGTAAGCCGAGACAGGGAAGCTTTCTTT. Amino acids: CASSVSRDREAFF.

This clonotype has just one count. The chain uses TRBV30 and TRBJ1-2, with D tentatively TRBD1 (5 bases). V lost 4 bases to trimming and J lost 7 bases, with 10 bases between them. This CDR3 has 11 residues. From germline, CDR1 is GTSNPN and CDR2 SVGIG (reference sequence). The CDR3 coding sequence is TGTGCCTGGAAGTTCCAGGGTGGCTACACCTTC. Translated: CAWKFQGGYTF.

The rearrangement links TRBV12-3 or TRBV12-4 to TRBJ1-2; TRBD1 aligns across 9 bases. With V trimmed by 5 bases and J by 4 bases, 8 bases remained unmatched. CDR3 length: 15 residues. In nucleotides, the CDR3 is TGTGCCAGCAGTGAGGGACAGGGCCGGGTCTATGGCTACACCTTC. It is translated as CASSEGQGRVYGYTF.

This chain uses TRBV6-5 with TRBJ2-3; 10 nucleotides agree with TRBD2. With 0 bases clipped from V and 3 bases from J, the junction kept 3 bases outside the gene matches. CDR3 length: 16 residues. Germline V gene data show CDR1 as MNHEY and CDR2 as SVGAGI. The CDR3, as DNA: TGTGCCAGCAGTTACTCGAATAGCGGGGGGACAGATACGCAGTATTTT. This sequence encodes CASSYSNSGGTDTQYF.

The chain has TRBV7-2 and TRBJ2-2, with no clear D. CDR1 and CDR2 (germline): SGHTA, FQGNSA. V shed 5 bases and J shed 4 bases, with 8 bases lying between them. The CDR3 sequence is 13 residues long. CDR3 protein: CASSPWSTGELFF. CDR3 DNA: TGTGCCAGCAGCCCGTGGAGCACCGGGGAGCTGTTTTTT. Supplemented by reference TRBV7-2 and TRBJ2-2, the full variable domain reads GAGVSQSPSNKVTEKGKDVELRCDPISGHTALYWYRQSLGQGLEFLIYFQGNSAPDKSGLPSDRFSAERTGGSVSTLTIQRTQQEDSAVYLCASSPWSTGELFFGEGSRLTVL.

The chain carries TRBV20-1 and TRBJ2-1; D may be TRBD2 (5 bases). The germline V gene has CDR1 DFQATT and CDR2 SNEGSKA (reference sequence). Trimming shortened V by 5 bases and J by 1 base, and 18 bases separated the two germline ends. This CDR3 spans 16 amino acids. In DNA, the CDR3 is TGCAGTGCTTCGCGGGCCCTTCAACTTTCCTACAATGAGCAGTTCTTC. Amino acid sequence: CSASRALQLSYNEQFF.

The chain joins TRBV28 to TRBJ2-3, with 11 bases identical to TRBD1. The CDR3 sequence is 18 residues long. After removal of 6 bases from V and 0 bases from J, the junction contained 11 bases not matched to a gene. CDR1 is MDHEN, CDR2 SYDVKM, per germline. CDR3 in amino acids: CASSHLRTGGLSTDTQYF. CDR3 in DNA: TGTGCCAGCAGCCACTTGAGGACAGGGGGCCTGAGCACAGATACGCAGTATTTT.

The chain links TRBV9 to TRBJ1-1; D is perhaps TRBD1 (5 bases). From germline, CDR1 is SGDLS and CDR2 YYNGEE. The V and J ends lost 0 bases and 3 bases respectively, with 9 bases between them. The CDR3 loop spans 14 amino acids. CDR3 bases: TGTGCCAGCAGCGTAGTGAGGGACCACACTGAAGCTTTCTTT. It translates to CASSVVRDHTEAFF.

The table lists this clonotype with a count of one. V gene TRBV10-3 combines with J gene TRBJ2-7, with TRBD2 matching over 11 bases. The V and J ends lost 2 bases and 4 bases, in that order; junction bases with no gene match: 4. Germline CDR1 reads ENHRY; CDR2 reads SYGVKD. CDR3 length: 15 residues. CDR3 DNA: TGTGCCATCAGTGAGACGACTAGCGGGGCGTACGAGCAGTACTTC. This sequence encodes CAISETTSGAYEQYF.

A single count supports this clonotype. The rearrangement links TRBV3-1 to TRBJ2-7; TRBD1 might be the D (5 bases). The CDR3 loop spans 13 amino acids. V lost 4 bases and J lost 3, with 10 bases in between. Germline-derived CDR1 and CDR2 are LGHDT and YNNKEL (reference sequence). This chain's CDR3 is CASSRGRFYEQYF. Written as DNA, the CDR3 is TGTGCCAGCAGCCGGGGCAGATTCTACGAGCAGTACTTC.

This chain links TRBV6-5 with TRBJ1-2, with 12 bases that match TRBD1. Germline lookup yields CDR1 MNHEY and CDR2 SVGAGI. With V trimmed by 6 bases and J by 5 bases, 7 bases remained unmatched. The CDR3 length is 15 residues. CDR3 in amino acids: CASSRDRGLGYGYTF. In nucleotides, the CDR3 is TGTGCCAGCAGCCGGGACAGGGGGCTTGGGTATGGCTACACCTTC.

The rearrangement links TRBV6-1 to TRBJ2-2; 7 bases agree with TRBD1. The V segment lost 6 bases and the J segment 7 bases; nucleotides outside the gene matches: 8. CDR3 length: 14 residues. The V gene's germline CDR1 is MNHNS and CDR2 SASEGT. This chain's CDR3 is CASSGQATIGELFF. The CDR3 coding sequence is TGTGCCAGCAGCGGACAGGCGACTATCGGGGAGCTGTTTTTT.

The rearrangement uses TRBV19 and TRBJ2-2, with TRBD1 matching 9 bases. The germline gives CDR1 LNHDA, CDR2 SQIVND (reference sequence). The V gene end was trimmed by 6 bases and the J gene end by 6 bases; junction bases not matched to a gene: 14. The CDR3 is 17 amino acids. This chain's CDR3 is CASSRGGTGWGAGELFF. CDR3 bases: TGTGCCAGTAGCAGAGGCGGGACAGGGTGGGGGGCCGGGGAGCTGTTTTTT.

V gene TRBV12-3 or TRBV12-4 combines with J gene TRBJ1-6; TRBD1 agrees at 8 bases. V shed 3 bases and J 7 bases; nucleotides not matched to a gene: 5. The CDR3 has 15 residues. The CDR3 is CASSFQTGVNSPLHF. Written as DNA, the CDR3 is TGTGCCAGCAGTTTCCAGACAGGGGTAAATTCACCCCTCCACTTT.

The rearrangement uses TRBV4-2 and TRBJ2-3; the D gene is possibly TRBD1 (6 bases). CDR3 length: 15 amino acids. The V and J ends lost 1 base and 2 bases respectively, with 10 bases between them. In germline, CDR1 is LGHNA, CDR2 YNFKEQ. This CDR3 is CASSQAGQNTDTQYF. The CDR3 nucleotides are TGTGCCAGCAGCCAAGCTGGACAGAACACAGATACGCAGTATTTT.

The CDR3 DNA reads TGTGCCTGGGCCCGGGCCCTGAACACTGAAGCTTTCTTT. Translating gives CAWARALNTEAFF. The rearrangement joins TRBV30 to TRBJ1-1; no definite D call. Germline CDR1 and CDR2: GTSNPN and SVGIG (reference sequence). The CDR3 extends over 13 amino acids. Trimming took 5 bases from V and 0 from J, leaving 10 bases between them.

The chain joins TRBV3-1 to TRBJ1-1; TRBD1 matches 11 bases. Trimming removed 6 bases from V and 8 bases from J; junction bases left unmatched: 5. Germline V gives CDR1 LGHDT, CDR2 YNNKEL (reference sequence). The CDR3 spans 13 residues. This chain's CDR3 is CASSPGQGAEAFF. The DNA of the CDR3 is TGTGCCAGCAGTCCTGGACAGGGGGCCGAAGCTTTCTTT.

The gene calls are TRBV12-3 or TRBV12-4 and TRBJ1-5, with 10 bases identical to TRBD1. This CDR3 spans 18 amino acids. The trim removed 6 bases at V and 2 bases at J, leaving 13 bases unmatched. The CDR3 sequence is CASRSGDRGGSGNQPQHF. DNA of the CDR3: TGTGCCAGCAGGTCGGGGGACAGGGGAGGTTCGGGCAATCAGCCCCAGCATTTT.